The rows below give T cell receptor beta chains drawn from one sample of a study of cytomegalovirus exposure and HLA in healthy donors. TCRdb keeps only in-frame clones here, not all; method: immunoSEQ multiplex PCR. In the table there are under 130,000 clones, around 85% of which are singletons. The sequencing sample was made of PBMCs. These receptor sequences come from a man aged 25 to 40 in good health and CMV-seropositive. The CDR3 runs from the conserved cysteine through the conserved F or W. Fields, in order: clone size, D gene, V gene, J gene, CDR3 protein, CDR3 DNA. A D gene is named only where the DNA matches it firmly. Clone size appears in some rows only: once, few, many, or a class for an expanded clone.

-	TRBD1	TRBV4-2	TRBJ1-2	CASSQPGQGGDGYTF	TGTGCCAGCAGCCAACCCGGACAGGGGGGGGATGGCTACACCTTC
few	-	TRBV2	TRBJ1-3	CAKKGSGNTIYF	TGTGCCAAAAAGGGGTCTGGAAACACCATATATTTT
-	-	TRBV4-2	TRBJ2-7	CASSQESRGYEQYF	TGTGCCAGCAGCCAAGAAAGCAGGGGCTACGAGCAGTACTTC
-	TRBD1	TRBV7-9	TRBJ2-7	CASSFQGQGLPYEQYF	TGTGCCAGCAGCTTCCAGGGACAGGGATTACCCTACGAGCAGTACTTC
-	TRBD1	TRBV30	TRBJ1-6	CACNRDSYNSPLHF	TGTGCCTGCAACCGGGACAGTTATAATTCACCCCTCCACTTT
-	TRBD1	TRBV27	TRBJ1-6	CASSLEGQRNSPLHF	TGTGCCAGCAGTTTAGAGGGACAGCGGAATTCACCCCTCCACTTT
few	TRBD2	TRBV29-1	TRBJ2-3	CSAGPTGGADTQYF	TGCAGCGCCGGACCGACCGGGGGGGCAGATACGCAGTATTTT
-	-	TRBV18	TRBJ2-1	CASSPPDVAFYNEQFF	TGTGCCAGCTCACCACCAGATGTTGCGTTCTACAATGAGCAGTTCTTC
-	-	TRBV10-3	TRBJ2-7	CAISELQGHSYEQYF	TGTGCCATCAGTGAACTACAGGGTCACTCCTACGAGCAGTACTTC
-	-	TRBV6-1	TRBJ2-7	CASSDRIGRRLEQYF	TGTGCCAGCAGTGACAGGATTGGTCGGCGTCTCGAGCAGTACTTC
-	-	TRBV20-1	TRBJ2-7	CSAITGEQYF	TGCAGTGCTATCACTGGCGAGCAGTACTTC
few	-	TRBV4-1	TRBJ1-2	CASSHGGGYTF	TGCGCCAGCAGCCACGGGGGTGGCTACACCTTC
-	-	TRBV2	TRBJ2-7	CASSARTESYEQYF	TGTGCCAGCAGTGCGCGGACAGAGTCCTACGAGCAGTACTTC
once	-	TRBV30	TRBJ1-2	CAWSVADNYGYTF	TGTGCCTGGAGTGTTGCGGATAACTATGGCTACACCTTC
-	TRBD1	TRBV2	TRBJ2-7	CASSLPQGHSYEQYF	TGTGCCAGCAGTCTCCCACAGGGGCATTCCTACGAGCAGTACTTC